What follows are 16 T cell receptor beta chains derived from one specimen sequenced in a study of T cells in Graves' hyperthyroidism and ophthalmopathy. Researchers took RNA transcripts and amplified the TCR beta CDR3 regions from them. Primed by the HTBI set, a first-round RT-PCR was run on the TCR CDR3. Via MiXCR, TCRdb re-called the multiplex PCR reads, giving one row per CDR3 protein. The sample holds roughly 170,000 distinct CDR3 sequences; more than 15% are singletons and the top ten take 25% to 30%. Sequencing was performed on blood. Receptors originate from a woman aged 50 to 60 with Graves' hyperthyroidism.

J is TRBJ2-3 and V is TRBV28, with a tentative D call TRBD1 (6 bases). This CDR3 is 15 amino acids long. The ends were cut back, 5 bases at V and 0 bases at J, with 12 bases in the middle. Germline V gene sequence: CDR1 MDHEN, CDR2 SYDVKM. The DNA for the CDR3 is TGTGCCAGCAGTCTCGGACAGTCTAGCACAGATACGCAGTATTTT. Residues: CASSLGQSSTDTQYF.

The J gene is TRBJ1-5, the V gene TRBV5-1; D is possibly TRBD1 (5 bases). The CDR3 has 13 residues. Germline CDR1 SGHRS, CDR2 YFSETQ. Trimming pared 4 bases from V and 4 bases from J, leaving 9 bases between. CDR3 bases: TGCGCCAGCAGCGAGGGACTGAATCAGCCCCAGCATTTT. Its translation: CASSEGLNQPQHF.

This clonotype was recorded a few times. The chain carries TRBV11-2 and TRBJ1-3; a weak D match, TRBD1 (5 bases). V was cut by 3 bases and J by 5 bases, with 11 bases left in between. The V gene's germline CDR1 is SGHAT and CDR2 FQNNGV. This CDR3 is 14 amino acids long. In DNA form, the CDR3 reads TGTGCCAGCAGCTTGGATGGACACCGAAACACCATATATTTT. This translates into CASSLDGHRNTIYF.

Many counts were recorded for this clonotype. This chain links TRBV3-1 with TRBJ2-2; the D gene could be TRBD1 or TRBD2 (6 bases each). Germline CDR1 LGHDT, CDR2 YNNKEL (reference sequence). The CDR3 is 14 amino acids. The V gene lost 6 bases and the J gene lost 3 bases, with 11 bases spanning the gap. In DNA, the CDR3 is TGTGCCAGCAGGGGGGGCGCGGACACCGGGGAGCTGTTTTTT. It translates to CASRGGADTGELFF. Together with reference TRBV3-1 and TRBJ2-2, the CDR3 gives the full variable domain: DTAVSQTPKYLVTQMGNDKSIKCEQNLGHDTMYWYKQDSKKFLKIMFSYNNKELIINETVPNRFSPKSPDKAHLNLHINSLELGDSAVYFCASRGGADTGELFFGEGSRLTVL.

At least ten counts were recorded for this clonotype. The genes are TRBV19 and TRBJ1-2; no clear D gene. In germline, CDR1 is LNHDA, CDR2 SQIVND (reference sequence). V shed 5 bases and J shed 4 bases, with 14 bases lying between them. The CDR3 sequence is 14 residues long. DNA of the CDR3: TGTGCCAGTAGTCCCGGACCTTTTGGCTATGGCTACACCTTC. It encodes CASSPGPFGYGYTF.

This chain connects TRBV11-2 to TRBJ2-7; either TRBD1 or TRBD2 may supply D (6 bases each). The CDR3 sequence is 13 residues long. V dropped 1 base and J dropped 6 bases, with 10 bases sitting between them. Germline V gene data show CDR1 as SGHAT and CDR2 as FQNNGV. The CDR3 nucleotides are TGTGCCAGCAGCTTAGTAGGGGGGCTCGAGCAGTACTTC. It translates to CASSLVGGLEQYF.

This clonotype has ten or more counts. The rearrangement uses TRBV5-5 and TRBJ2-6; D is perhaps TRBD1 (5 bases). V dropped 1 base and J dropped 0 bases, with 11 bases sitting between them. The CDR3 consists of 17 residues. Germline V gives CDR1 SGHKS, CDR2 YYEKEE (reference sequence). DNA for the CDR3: TGTGCCAGCAGCTTGATCGACAGAATCTCTGGGGCCAACGTCCTGACTTTC. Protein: CASSLIDRISGANVLTF.

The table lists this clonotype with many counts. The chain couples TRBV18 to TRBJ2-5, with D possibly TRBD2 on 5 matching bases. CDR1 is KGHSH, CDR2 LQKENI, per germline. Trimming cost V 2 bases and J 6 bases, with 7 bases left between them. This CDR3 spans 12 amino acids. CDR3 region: CASSPEGKTQYF. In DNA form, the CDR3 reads TGTGCCAGCTCACCAGAGGGAAAGACCCAGTACTTC.

CDR3 sequence (DNA): TGTGCCAGCAGTCCTCTCGGGGGGCAGGCCACTGAAGCTTTCTTT. Translation gives CASSPLGGQATEAFF. The V call is TRBV2, the J call TRBJ1-1; D is possibly TRBD1 (6 bases). The V end lost 5 bases, the J end lost 4 bases, and 17 bases lay between the germline ends. Germline assignment: CDR1 SNHLY and CDR2 FYNNEI. This CDR3 has 15 residues.

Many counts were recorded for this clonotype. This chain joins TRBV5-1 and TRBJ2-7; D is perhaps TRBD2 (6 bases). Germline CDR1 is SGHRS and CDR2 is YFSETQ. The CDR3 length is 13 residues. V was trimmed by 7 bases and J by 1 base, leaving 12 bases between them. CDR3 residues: CASSMAGSYEQYF. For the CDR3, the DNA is TGCGCCAGCTCCATGGCGGGATCCTACGAGCAGTACTTC.

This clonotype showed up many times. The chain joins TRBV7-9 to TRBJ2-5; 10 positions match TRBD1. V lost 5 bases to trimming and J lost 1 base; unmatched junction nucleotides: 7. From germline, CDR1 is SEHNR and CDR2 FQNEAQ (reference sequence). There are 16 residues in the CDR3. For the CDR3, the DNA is TGTGCCAGCAGCGTCCTAGGACAGGGGGTCCAAGAGACCCAGTACTTC. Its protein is CASSVLGQGVQETQYF.

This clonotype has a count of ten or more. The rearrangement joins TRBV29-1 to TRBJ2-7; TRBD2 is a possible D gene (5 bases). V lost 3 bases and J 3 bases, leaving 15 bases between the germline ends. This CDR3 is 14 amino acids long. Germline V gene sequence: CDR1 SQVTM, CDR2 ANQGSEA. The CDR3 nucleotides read TGCAGCGTTGATCCGGGATACGGGCACTACGAGCAGTACTTC. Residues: CSVDPGYGHYEQYF.

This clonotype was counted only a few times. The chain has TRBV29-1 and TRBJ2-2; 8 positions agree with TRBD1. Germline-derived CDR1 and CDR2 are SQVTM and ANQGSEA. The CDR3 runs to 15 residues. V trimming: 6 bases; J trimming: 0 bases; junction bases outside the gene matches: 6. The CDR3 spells CSVRTGITNTGELFF. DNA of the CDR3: TGCAGCGTGAGGACAGGGATTACGAACACCGGGGAGCTGTTTTTT.

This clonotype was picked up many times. The CDR3 is CASSLYPRGEQFF. The DNA of the CDR3 is TGTGCCAGCAGCTTATACCCCAGGGGTGAGCAGTTCTTC. The rearrangement uses TRBV7-2 and TRBJ2-1; D perhaps matches TRBD1 (6 bases). This CDR3 region has 13 residues. Trimming left V 2 bases short and J 9 bases short, with 11 bases between. The germline V gene encodes CDR1 SGHTA and CDR2 FQGNSA.

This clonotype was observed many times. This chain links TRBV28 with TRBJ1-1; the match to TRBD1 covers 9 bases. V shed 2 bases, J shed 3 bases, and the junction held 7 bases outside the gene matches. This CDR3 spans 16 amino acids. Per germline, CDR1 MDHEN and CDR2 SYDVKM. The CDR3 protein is CASSLPPGQGDTEAFF. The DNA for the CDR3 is TGTGCCAGCAGTTTACCGCCGGGACAGGGTGACACTGAAGCTTTCTTT.

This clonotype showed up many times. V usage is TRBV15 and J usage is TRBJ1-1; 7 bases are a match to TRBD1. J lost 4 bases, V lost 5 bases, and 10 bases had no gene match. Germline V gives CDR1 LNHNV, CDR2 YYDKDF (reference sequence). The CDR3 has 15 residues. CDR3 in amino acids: CATSSHRGGSTEAFF. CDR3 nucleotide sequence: TGTGCCACCAGCTCACACAGGGGTGGGAGCACTGAAGCTTTCTTT.